Shown below are 27 T cell receptor beta chains from a single sample sequenced in a study of CD8+ T cells in alopecia areata. Extraction and reverse transcription of RNA yielded cDNA as the sequencing template. The repertoire was sequenced with immunoSEQ multiplex PCR; TCRdb's copy has only in-frame clones and lacks some. The repertoire holds approximately 150,000 clones, with about 60% as singletons. Documented treatment: oral pan-JAK inhibitor, 5-10 mg twice daily. Source: CD4+ T cells sorted from blood, taken at week 24, from a patient treated with tofacitinib. The receptors here all came from a human donor with alopecia areata.

This sequence joins TRBV13 and TRBJ1-2; possible D gene TRBD1, 5 bases. The V end was cut by 2 bases, the J end by 1 base, with 20 bases between. The CDR3 consists of 18 residues. Per germline, CDR1 PRHDT and CDR2 FYEKMQ (reference sequence). The chain's CDR3 is CASSLPSGLSSLNYGYTF. The CDR3 DNA reads as TGTGCCAGCAGCTTACCCTCGGGACTGTCCTCACTTAACTATGGCTACACCTTC.

This chain uses TRBV5-1 with TRBJ2-6; D is ambiguous. The CDR3 contains 13 residues. The germline V gene encodes CDR1 SGHRS and CDR2 YFSETQ. Between the trimmed V and J ends, which lost 7 bases and 0 bases, there was a span of 5 bases. The CDR3 loop reads CASGDSGANVLTF. CDR3 nucleotides: TGCGCCAGCGGAGACTCTGGGGCCAACGTCCTGACTTTC.

The chain employs TRBV5-1 and TRBJ2-3; 10 bases match TRBD1. Germline V gene sequence: CDR1 SGHRS, CDR2 YFSETQ. After removal of 3 bases from V and 4 bases from J, the junction contained 2 bases not matched to a gene. The CDR3 covers 14 residues. The chain's CDR3 is CASSSGQGSDTQYF. The CDR3 nucleotides read TGCGCCAGCAGCTCGGGACAGGGGTCAGATACGCAGTATTTT.

V is TRBV7-8 and J is TRBJ2-3, with unresolved D. This CDR3 has 15 amino acids. Trimming took off 1 base at V and 2 bases at J, with 10 bases between the two ends. The V gene's germline CDR1 is SGHVS and CDR2 FQNEAQ. CDR3 nucleotides: TGTGCCAGCAGCTTAGTTGGCTGGTCCACAGATACGCAGTATTTT. Translated, it gives CASSLVGWSTDTQYF. The variable domain in full, completed from reference TRBV7-8 and TRBJ2-3, reads GAGVSQSPRYKVAKRGQDVALRCDPISGHVSLFWYQQALGQGPEFLTYFQNEAQLDKSGLPSDRFFAERPEGSVSTLKIQRTQQEDSAVYLCASSLVGWSTDTQYFGPGTRLTVL.

The chain links TRBV2 to TRBJ2-7, with TRBD1 identical over 8 bases. The CDR3 spans 15 residues. Germline values: CDR1 SNHLY, CDR2 FYNNEI. V dropped 6 bases and J dropped 4; count of bases not matched to a gene: 11. The CDR3 reads CASRKTGGFSYEQYF. In DNA, the CDR3 is TGTGCCAGCAGGAAAACAGGGGGATTCTCTTACGAGCAGTACTTC. Complete variable domain (other parts from reference TRBV2 and TRBJ2-7): EPEVTQTPSHQVTQMGQEVILRCVPISNHLYFYWYRQILGQKVEFLVSFYNNEISEKSEIFDDQFSVERPDGSNFTLKIRSTKLEDSAMYFCASRKTGGFSYEQYFGPGTRLTVT.

The chain recombines TRBV19 with TRBJ2-5, with 8 bases lining up with TRBD1. The CDR3 covers 14 residues. CDR1 and CDR2 (germline): LNHDA, SQIVND (reference sequence). V lost 3 bases and J lost 5; bases outside the gene matches: 5. CDR3 in DNA: TGTGCCAGTAGTATCCGACAGGGGAAGGAGACCCAGTACTTC. Residues: CASSIRQGKETQYF.

This clone has just a few counts. The chain recombines TRBV29-1 with TRBJ2-3; TRBD2 is a possible D gene (7 bases). There are 16 residues in the CDR3. Deletions cut 2 bases from V and 1 base from J, with 16 bases between. CDR1 is SQVTM, CDR2 ANQGSEA, per germline. CDR3: CSVEREAGARTDTQYF. Here the CDR3 DNA reads TGCAGCGTTGAAAGAGAGGCGGGGGCCCGCACAGATACGCAGTATTTT.

The J gene is TRBJ2-6, the V gene TRBV18; D is possibly TRBD2 (6 bases). The V and J ends lost 3 bases and 0 bases respectively, with 9 bases between them. Germline CDR1 and CDR2: KGHSH and LQKENI. This CDR3 has 16 residues. For the CDR3, the DNA is TGTGCCAGCTCACCCGGGACTCCCTCTGGGGCCAACGTCCTGACTTTC. This codes for CASSPGTPSGANVLTF. Based on the CDR3 plus reference TRBV18 and TRBJ2-6, the full variable domain is NAGVMQNPRHLVRRRGQEARLRCSPMKGHSHVYWYRQLPEEGLKFMVYLQKENIIDESGMPKERFSAEFPKEGPSILRIQQVVRGDSAAYFCASSPGTPSGANVLTFGAGSRLTVL.

V is TRBV5-1 and J is TRBJ2-2; no reliable D call. CDR3 size: 14 residues. The germline V and J ends were trimmed by 0 bases and 1 base, with 4 bases remaining between them. The germline CDR1 and CDR2 sequences are SGHRS and YFSETQ. The DNA of the CDR3 is TGCGCCAGCAGCTTGGCAGTGAACACCGGGGAGCTGTTTTTT. Protein product: CASSLAVNTGELFF. The variable domain in full, completed from reference TRBV5-1 and TRBJ2-2, reads KAGVTQTPRYLIKTRGQQVTLSCSPISGHRSVSWYQQTPGQGLQFLFEYFSETQRNKGNFPGRFSGRQFSNSRSEMNVSTLELGDSALYLCASSLAVNTGELFFGEGSRLTVL.

The CDR3 protein is CASSLGPAGKGADTQYF. The DNA of the CDR3 is TGCGCCAGCAGCTTAGGGCCAGCGGGGAAGGGTGCAGATACGCAGTATTTT. This rearrangement joins TRBV5-1 to TRBJ2-3; TRBD2 matches at 7 bases. This CDR3 is built from 17 residues. V shed 2 bases and J 4 bases; nucleotides not matched to a gene: 13. From germline, CDR1 is SGHRS and CDR2 YFSETQ.

This chain joins TRBV29-1 and TRBJ2-7; the match to TRBD2 covers 8 bases. This CDR3 has 12 residues. Germline V gene sequence: CDR1 SQVTM, CDR2 ANQGSEA. The trim removed 4 bases at V and 2 bases at J, leaving 1 base unmatched. The CDR3 sequence is CSVGRGAYEQYF. In DNA form, the CDR3 reads TGCAGCGTTGGGCGGGGGGCCTACGAGCAGTACTTC.

The chain couples TRBV27 to TRBJ2-1, with D possibly being TRBD2 (5 bases). Looked up from germline, CDR1 is MNHEY and CDR2 is SMNVEV (reference sequence). V dropped 8 bases and J dropped 10 bases, with 15 bases sitting between them. The CDR3 extends over 12 amino acids. In nucleotides, the CDR3 is TGTGCCAGCCGAACCCGGGGAGAGGAGCAGTTCTTC. It specifies CASRTRGEEQFF.

This sequence joins TRBV19 and TRBJ1-5; possibly TRBD1 for D (5 bases). The CDR3 consists of 16 residues. Trimming cost V 7 bases and J 3 bases, with 19 bases left between them. Germline CDR1 reads LNHDA; CDR2 reads SQIVND (reference sequence). The CDR3 region has the DNA TGTGCCAGTACCACAAAACCGGGGGTCATCAATCAGCCCCAGCATTTT. Protein product: CASTTKPGVINQPQHF.

This clone was seen a few times. The chain is built from TRBV7-2 and TRBJ1-3, with a possible D match to TRBD1 (5 bases). V gave up 5 bases and J gave up 2 bases, with 16 bases separating them. Germline V gene data show CDR1 as SGHTA and CDR2 as FQGNSA. This CDR3 spans 16 amino acids. Written as DNA, the CDR3 is TGTGCCAGCAGCCACACCAGGGTCAGGGCTGGAAACACCATATATTTT. Its protein product is CASSHTRVRAGNTIYF.

The chain couples TRBV10-3 to TRBJ2-7, with D perhaps matching TRBD2 (6 bases). V gave up 4 bases and J gave up 3 bases, with 19 bases separating them. Germline V gives CDR1 ENHRY, CDR2 SYGVKD. The CDR3 sequence is 16 residues long. This CDR3 is CAISGFSGGRFYEQYF. CDR3 bases: TGTGCCATCAGTGGCTTCTCAGGAGGGCGCTTCTACGAGCAGTACTTC.

The chain combines TRBV29-1 with TRBJ1-6, with D maybe TRBD1 (5 bases). The CDR3 runs to 13 residues. Germline CDR1 and CDR2: SQVTM and ANQGSEA. Trimming left V 5 bases short and J 7 bases short, with 12 bases between. Here the CDR3 reads CSVSAGLNSPLHF. The CDR3 DNA sequence: TGCAGCGTTAGTGCAGGGCTCAATTCACCCCTCCACTTT.

This chain links TRBV6-5 with TRBJ1-1; 10 bases align to TRBD1. This CDR3 is built from 15 residues. CDR1 is MNHEY, CDR2 SVGAGI, per germline. V was clipped by 6 bases and J by 2 bases; unmatched bases: 6. The CDR3 here is CASRSRTGGNTEAFF. CDR3 DNA: TGTGCCAGCAGAAGTCGGACAGGGGGAAACACTGAAGCTTTCTTT.

This clone has only a few counts. V gene TRBV29-1 combines with J gene TRBJ1-5; 12 nucleotides align to TRBD1. This CDR3 has 18 amino acids. Looked up from germline, CDR1 is SQVTM and CDR2 is ANQGSEA. The V and J ends lost 7 bases and 2 bases, in that order; junction bases with no gene match: 15. The CDR3 region has the DNA TGCAGCGCCATAATAGGGGGGACAGGGGGCTTCGGCAATCAGCCCCAGCATTTT. This translates into CSAIIGGTGGFGNQPQHF.

V gene TRBV27 combines with J gene TRBJ2-6; weak D call: TRBD1 (7 bases). The CDR3 covers 18 residues. V shed 4 bases and J shed 0 bases, with 16 bases lying between them. Germline lookup yields CDR1 MNHEY and CDR2 SMNVEV (reference sequence). This CDR3 reads CASSSRAGGLSGANVLTF. In DNA, the CDR3 is TGTGCCAGCAGTTCCCGGGCAGGGGGGCTCTCTGGGGCCAACGTCCTGACTTTC.

The rearrangement links TRBV11-2 to TRBJ2-1; 15 bases are shared with TRBD2. CDR1 and CDR2 (germline): SGHAT, FQNNGV. After removal of 4 bases from V and 8 bases from J, the junction contained 3 bases not matched to a gene. The CDR3 totals 15 residues. CDR3 nucleotides: TGTGCCAGCAGCTCCGGACTAGCGGGGGGGTATGAGCAGTTCTTC. It is translated as CASSSGLAGGYEQFF.

The chain recombines TRBV2 with TRBJ2-7; the D gene could be TRBD1 or TRBD2 (5 bases each). V was clipped by 1 base and J by 11 bases, with 18 bases between them. This CDR3 region has 14 residues. Germline V gene sequence: CDR1 SNHLY, CDR2 FYNNEI. The CDR3 bases are TGTGCCAGCAGTGAAGGCGGCTCTCGGCGAGGGGAGTACTTC. It specifies CASSEGGSRRGEYF. Full variable domain (missing parts from reference TRBV2 and TRBJ2-7): EPEVTQTPSHQVTQMGQEVILRCVPISNHLYFYWYRQILGQKVEFLVSFYNNEISEKSEIFDDQFSVERPDGSNFTLKIRSTKLEDSAMYFCASSEGGSRRGEYFGPGTRLTVT.

This chain uses TRBV2 with TRBJ2-1; the D is unclear. V was shortened by 4 bases and J by 5 bases, with 9 bases between the two germline ends. CDR1 SNHLY and CDR2 FYNNEI come from the germline V gene. The CDR3 runs to 13 residues. The CDR3 loop is CASSVAENNEQFF. The CDR3 region has the DNA TGTGCCAGCAGTGTGGCCGAAAACAATGAGCAGTTCTTC.

The V and J genes are TRBV6-5 and TRBJ1-1; D is uncertain. Germline values: CDR1 MNHEY, CDR2 SVGAGI. The CDR3 covers 14 residues. V lost 2 bases and J 0 bases, leaving 7 bases between the germline ends. In nucleotides, the CDR3 is TGTGCCAGCAGTTACCGGGTTTTGAACACTGAAGCTTTCTTT. Its protein product is CASSYRVLNTEAFF.

The J gene is TRBJ2-7, the V gene TRBV25-1; D tentatively fits TRBD1 or TRBD2 (5 bases each). CDR1 and CDR2 (germline): MGHDK, SYGVNS. V shed 3 bases and J shed 3 bases, with 15 bases lying between them. The length of the CDR3 is 15 residues. CDR3 region: CASSEGRAVGYEQYF. Here the CDR3 DNA reads TGTGCCAGCAGTGAGGGACGGGCCGTGGGCTACGAGCAGTACTTC.

This clone was detected a few times. The CDR3 region has the DNA TGCGCCAGCAGTCCCATACCACAGATTTCTAACTATGGCTACACCTTC. Translation gives CASSPIPQISNYGYTF. This chain uses TRBV23-1 with TRBJ1-2; D unresolved. TRBV23-1 is noted as an ORF with a role that remains uncertain. This CDR3 is 16 amino acids long. Trimming left V 4 bases short and J 0 bases short, with 15 bases between.

The chain links TRBV11-2 to TRBJ1-1; a weak D match, TRBD1 (6 bases). The V and J ends lost 5 bases and 0 bases respectively, with 13 bases between them. Germline V lookup: CDR1 SGHAT, CDR2 FQNNGV. CDR3 size: 15 residues. CDR3 region: CASSPRGTMNTEAFF. The DNA for the CDR3 is TGTGCCAGCAGCCCGAGGGGGACAATGAACACTGAAGCTTTCTTT.

The genes are TRBV6-6 and TRBJ2-5; D may be TRBD1 (5 bases). CDR3 length equals 13 residues. V lost 6 bases, J lost 5 bases, and 13 bases lay in between. Germline CDR1 MNHNY, CDR2 SVGAGI (reference sequence). The CDR3 here is CASSPTQGETQYF. The CDR3 bases are TGTGCCAGCAGCCCGACCCAGGGCGAGACCCAGTACTTC.